This paragraph covers one TCR beta chain sequence. Its antigen is not known. This sample is drawn from a study of graft-versus-host responses after intestinal transplantation. Study summary: Anti-thymocyte globulin induction, then tacrolimus and steroids for about 3 years, went to all recipients. The study, taken as a whole, reports: Among circulating GvH clones, peak levels were associated with early post-transplant declines in HvG clones. Allografts from individuals with graft-donor T cell macrochimerism displayed high graft-versus-host to host-versus-graft clonal ratios. Recipient marrow contained GvH clones, some of which appeared first in ileum or blood.

Sequenced by immunoSEQ multiplex PCR; TCRdb stores in-frame clones only, minus some. Here the sample spans 62,000 or so clones, around nine tenths being singletons. This CDR3 has 15 amino acids. Per the germline V gene, CDR1 is SNHLY and CDR2 is FYNNEI. The germline V and J ends were trimmed by 1 base and 10 bases, with 19 bases remaining between them. This sequence originates from a human patient who received an intestinal transplant, so some T cells may come from the graft donor. The chain joins TRBV2 to TRBJ1-1, with D tentatively TRBD1 (6 bases). The sample here was PBMCs, taken 26 days after transplant. The CDR3 spells CASSEGWGTGSRAFF. Written as DNA, the CDR3 is TGTGCCAGCAGTGAAGGGTGGGGAACAGGGAGCAGAGCTTTCTTT.